These 14 T cell receptor beta chains were all obtained from the same sample, sequenced in a study of Graves' ophthalmopathy and Graves' hyperthyroidism. TCR beta CDR3 amplification used RNA transcripts. After a first-round RT-PCR with HTBI primers, a second-round multiplex PCR was run. TCRdb independently ran MiXCR on the multiplex PCR reads; one entry per CDR3 protein. The sample shows about 390,000 distinct CDR3 sequences, about 18% of them seen only once. The sequenced sample was peripheral blood. The receptors stem from an adult woman with stable Graves' hyperthyroidism.

This clonotype was observed many times. The J gene is TRBJ2-7, the V gene TRBV13; TRBD2 is a possible D gene (6 bases). This CDR3 contains 12 residues. CDR1 and CDR2 from the germline V gene are PRHDT and FYEKMQ (reference sequence). The ends were cut back, 0 bases at V and 7 bases at J, with 7 bases in the middle. As DNA, the CDR3 is TGTGCCAGCAGCTTAGGGGAGGGGGAGCAGTACTTC. Translation gives CASSLGEGEQYF.

This clonotype appeared many times. One end of the junction does not line up with germline, which may come from a read error. The genes are TRBV6-1 and TRBJ1-1, with 8 bases lining up with TRBD1. Germline CDR1 is MNHNS and CDR2 is SASEGT. This CDR3 region has 19 residues. In DNA, the CDR3 is TGTGCCAGCAGTAAACCCGGACAGGGAAAGCCGTCCATGAACACTGGAGCTTTCTTT. The encoded protein is CASSKPGQGKPSMNTGAFF.

In this sample, this clonotype turned up a few times. This chain connects TRBV11-2 to TRBJ1-4, with D possibly TRBD1 on 6 matching bases. The CDR3 is 15 residues long. V was trimmed by 5 bases and J by 3 bases, leaving 13 bases between them. From germline, CDR1 is SGHAT and CDR2 FQNNGV. DNA of the CDR3: TGTGCCAGCAGCACACAGGGTCACTCTAATGAAAAACTGTTTTTT. This gives the protein CASSTQGHSNEKLFF.

This clonotype was recorded at least ten times. A junction end diverges from the germline sequence, so it may reflect a read error. The chain recombines TRBV5-1 with TRBJ2-7; unclear D gene. This CDR3 has 14 residues. Germline loops: CDR1 SGHRS, CDR2 YFSETQ. CDR3 residues: CASSLAGVPYEQYF. The CDR3 DNA reads as TGTGCCAGCAGCTTAGCAGGCGTTCCCTACGAGCAGTACTTC.

This clonotype was seen once. This sequence joins TRBV6-2 or TRBV6-3 and TRBJ1-5; D might be TRBD1 (5 bases). Germline CDR1 and CDR2: MNHEY and SVGEGT. The V gene lost 5 bases and the J gene lost 4 bases, with 15 bases spanning the gap. CDR3 length: 15 amino acids. The CDR3 loop is CASSAPGRGNQPQHF. As DNA, the CDR3 is TGTGCCAGCAGTGCGCCGGGACGGGGAAATCAGCCCCAGCATTTT.

This clonotype occurred many times. In DNA form, the CDR3 reads TGTGCCAGCAGTGTTCGAGGGACAGTGGGCCAGCCCCAGCATTTT. It encodes CASSVRGTVGQPQHF. This chain links TRBV2 with TRBJ1-5, with 7 positions matching TRBD1. Germline assignment: CDR1 SNHLY and CDR2 FYNNEI. The trim removed 4 bases at V and 7 bases at J, leaving 10 bases unmatched. CDR3 length: 15 amino acids. Full variable domain (missing parts from reference TRBV2 and TRBJ1-5): EPEVTQTPSHQVTQMGQEVILRCVPISNHLYFYWYRQILGQKVEFLVSFYNNEISEKSEIFDDQFSVERPDGSNFTLKIRSTKLEDSAMYFCASSVRGTVGQPQHFGDGTRLSIL.

There are many counts of this clonotype. This sequence joins TRBV6-2 or TRBV6-3 and TRBJ2-2; perhaps TRBD1 as D (6 bases). The V and J ends lost 2 bases and 4 bases respectively, with 11 bases between them. The CDR3 covers 15 residues. Germline CDR1 reads MNHEY; CDR2 reads SVGEGT. The CDR3 region is CASSYLRGSTGELFF. CDR3 DNA: TGTGCCAGCAGTTACCTGAGGGGGAGCACCGGGGAGCTGTTTTTT.

This clonotype was counted ten times or more. The chain couples TRBV28 to TRBJ1-1; D ambiguous. From germline, CDR1 is MDHEN and CDR2 SYDVKM. CDR3 length: 11 residues. The ends were cut back, 7 bases at V and 10 bases at J, with 13 bases in the middle. The CDR3 loop is CASIRWKTAFF. In DNA, the CDR3 is TGTGCCAGCATCCGGTGGAAGACAGCTTTCTTT.

In its sample, this clonotype was seen many times. J is TRBJ2-7 and V is TRBV4-2; the D gene could be TRBD1 or TRBD2 (8 bases each). The CDR3 length is 19 residues. The V end was cut by 3 bases, the J end by 5 bases, with 29 bases between. CDR1 LGHNA and CDR2 YNFKEQ come from the germline V gene. The CDR3 loop reads CASSHIAGQAIKGSNEQYF. Here the CDR3 DNA reads TGTGCCAGCAGCCATATAGCGGGACAGGCCATCAAAGGGTCCAACGAGCAGTACTTC.

This clonotype was seen ten or more times. The V and J genes are TRBV28 and TRBJ2-2; TRBD1 matches at 7 bases. The V segment lost 2 bases and the J segment 5 bases; nucleotides outside the gene matches: 8. CDR3 size: 16 residues. The germline V gene encodes CDR1 MDHEN and CDR2 SYDVKM. As DNA, the CDR3 is TGTGCCAGCAGTTTAAGCGACAGGGATAGAACCGGGGAGCTGTTTTTT. As protein: CASSLSDRDRTGELFF.

This clonotype was observed many times. This chain connects TRBV12-3 or TRBV12-4 to TRBJ1-1, with D hard to call. CDR3 length: 12 amino acids. The V and J ends lost 6 bases and 4 bases respectively, with 9 bases between them. The CDR3 spells CASRDAVTEAFF. In DNA form, the CDR3 reads TGTGCCAGCAGGGATGCGGTCACTGAAGCTTTCTTT.

This clonotype was observed many times. This chain connects TRBV11-2 to TRBJ2-5, with D unclear. V was cut by 7 bases and J by 3 bases, with 9 bases left in between. From germline, CDR1 is SGHAT and CDR2 FQNNGV. The CDR3 loop spans 12 amino acids. CDR3 residues: CASNHREETQYF. DNA of the CDR3: TGTGCCAGCAACCATCGGGAAGAGACCCAGTACTTC. The variable domain in full, completed from reference TRBV11-2 and TRBJ2-5, reads EAGVAQSPRYKIIEKRQSVAFWCNPISGHATLYWYQQILGQGPKLLIQFQNNGVVDDSQLPKDRFSAERLKGVDSTLKIQPAKLEDSAVYLCASNHREETQYFGPGTRLLVL.

In its sample, this clonotype was seen many times. The chain combines TRBV28 with TRBJ1-1; D call uncertain. V was cut by 6 bases and J by 6 bases, with 20 bases left in between. In germline, CDR1 is MDHEN, CDR2 SYDVKM. This CDR3 has 15 amino acids. The CDR3 DNA follows: TGTGCCAGCAGGAGGCGGGCTACCCGGTACGCTGAAGCTTTCTTT. Translation: CASRRRATRYAEAFF.

This clonotype came up many times. This chain joins TRBV6-4 and TRBJ2-7; D possibly uses TRBD1 or TRBD2 (5 bases each). Germline V gene data show CDR1 as MRHNA and CDR2 as SNTAGT. The CDR3 is 16 amino acids. V lost 6 bases, J lost 1 base, and 19 bases lay in between. The CDR3 sequence is CASSPRRTYSSYEQYF. The CDR3, as DNA: TGTGCCAGCAGCCCCCGGAGGACATATTCGTCCTACGAGCAGTACTTC.